Each of the 6 T cell receptor beta chains below was sequenced from the same sample in a study of T-cell reconstitution after alpha-beta-depleted transplantation in children. Unique molecular identifiers tagged the TCRbeta library. TCRdb redid the calling of the PCR reads with MiXCR, one entry per CDR3 protein. The repertoire holds a few hundred thousand distinct CDR3 sequences, with roughly a tenth as singletons. The material was PBMCs from the stem cell graft donor, obtained from the stem cell graft. The receptors were sampled from a human donor who donated a stem cell graft to a child with acute myeloid leukemia.

The chain joins TRBV7-8 to TRBJ2-5, with unresolved D. Germline V gene sequence: CDR1 SGHVS, CDR2 FQNEAQ. The CDR3 covers 16 residues. Between the trimmed V and J ends, which lost 4 bases and 1 base, there was a span of 16 bases. CDR3 sequence: CASSSPTGPSQETQYF. The CDR3 DNA sequence: TGTGCCAGCAGCTCTCCGACGGGTCCCTCCCAAGAGACCCAGTACTTC.

This clonotype was picked up a small number of times. The V call is TRBV5-1, the J call TRBJ2-5; D unresolved. Between the trimmed V and J ends, which lost 4 bases and 5 bases, there was a span of 12 bases. The length of the CDR3 is 13 residues. Germline CDR1 reads SGHRS; CDR2 reads YFSETQ. CDR3 DNA sequence: TGCGCCAGCAGCCCAGACCCGTTGGAGACCCAGTACTTC. Encoded protein: CASSPDPLETQYF.

This clonotype was seen a handful of times. The DNA for the CDR3 is TGTGCCAGCTTCAAAGCGGAGCAGTACTTC. It encodes CASFKAEQYF. The chain links TRBV5-6 to TRBJ2-7; D gene unclear. CDR3 length: 10 amino acids. V gave up 7 bases and J gave up 7 bases, with 9 bases separating them. Germline V lookup: CDR1 SGHDT, CDR2 YYEEEE.

This clonotype was observed a few times. J is TRBJ2-1 and V is TRBV28, with D perhaps being TRBD1 or TRBD2 (6 bases each). The CDR3 is 14 residues long. V lost 4 bases and J 4 bases, leaving 11 bases between the germline ends. In germline, CDR1 is MDHEN, CDR2 SYDVKM. The CDR3 protein is CASSWEDRYNEQFF. The CDR3 DNA reads as TGTGCCAGCAGTTGGGAGGACAGATACAATGAGCAGTTCTTC.

This clonotype was counted a few times. The chain has TRBV7-9 and TRBJ2-7; TRBD1 matches at 9 bases. Germline V gene lookup returns CDR1 SEHNR and CDR2 FQNEAQ (reference sequence). V shed 7 bases, J shed 7 bases, and the junction held 14 bases outside the gene matches. The CDR3 is 15 residues long. In nucleotides, the CDR3 is TGTGCCAGCAACTTGGGACAGGGCACCCCAGGGGAGCAGTACTTC. Translated, it gives CASNLGQGTPGEQYF.

CDR3 in DNA: TGTGCCAGCAACCAAGACAGTCCTACGAACCCGCAGTTCTTC. It is translated as CASNQDSPTNPQFF. The chain employs TRBV9 and TRBJ2-1; D is possibly TRBD1 (5 bases). Germline CDR1 and CDR2: SGDLS and YYNGEE. Trimming pared 6 bases from V and 12 bases from J, leaving 22 bases between. The length of the CDR3 is 14 residues.